Below are 21 T cell receptor beta chains sequenced from a single sample in a study of spatial heterogeneity in lung cancer. A single record per CDR3 protein comes from TCRdb applying MiXCR to the 5' RACE reads. The repertoire has some 46,000 distinct CDR3 sequences, about an eighth of them found once; the top ten carry more than 25%. The time point was: blood at routine non-recurrence follow-up after resection. The source material was PBMCs, sampled at follow-up. These receptors were obtained from a male donor with early-stage non-small cell lung cancer.

The CDR3 spells CASSLGQGNEKLFF. The CDR3 region has the DNA TGTGCCAGCAGCTTAGGACAGGGTAATGAAAAACTGTTTTTT. The chain joins TRBV7-6 to TRBJ1-4; 7 nucleotides line up with TRBD1. The CDR3 totals 14 residues. CDR1 and CDR2 (germline): SGHVS, FNYEAQ. Unmatched junction bases numbered 0, after V lost 1 base and J lost 4 bases.

The V call is TRBV7-9, the J call TRBJ2-3, with 13 bases aligning to TRBD2. Germline V gives CDR1 SEHNR, CDR2 FQNEAQ (reference sequence). The CDR3 is made up of 16 amino acids. V gave up 5 bases and J gave up 6 bases; unmatched junction bases: 8. In DNA, the CDR3 is TGTGCCAGCAGCCCCGGACTAGCGGGGGCCGGGGATACGCAGTATTTT. Translation: CASSPGLAGAGDTQYF.

This clonotype was recorded many times. The chain carries TRBV12-3 or TRBV12-4 and TRBJ1-2; 10 bases match TRBD1. Trimming at V came to 6 bases and at J to 6 bases, leaving 10 bases not matched to a gene. CDR3 length: 15 amino acids. The DNA of the CDR3 is TGTGCCAGCAGCCCTAGACAGGGGGCCAGGGATGGCTACACCTTC. It codes for CASSPRQGARDGYTF.

This clonotype was recorded at least ten times. J is TRBJ2-7 and V is TRBV20-1; possible D gene TRBD2, 7 bases. Germline V lookup: CDR1 DFQATT, CDR2 SNEGSKA (reference sequence). CDR3 length equals 15 residues. V dropped 5 bases and J dropped 5 bases, with 22 bases sitting between them. The CDR3 DNA follows: TGCAGTGCTCTCATCGGGGGGCTGAACCTCGACGAGCAGTACTTC. This gives the protein CSALIGGLNLDEQYF.

Ten or more counts support this clonotype. V usage is TRBV3-1 and J usage is TRBJ1-2; D is perhaps TRBD1 (6 bases). V lost 1 base and J lost 6, with 9 bases in between. The CDR3 has 13 amino acids. The germline CDR1 and CDR2 sequences are LGHDT and YNNKEL (reference sequence). CDR3 sequence: CASSQGTEDGYTF. CDR3 coding DNA: TGTGCCAGCAGCCAAGGGACAGAGGATGGCTACACCTTC.

This clonotype occurred a few times. This rearrangement joins TRBV20-1 to TRBJ2-3; 7 positions match TRBD2. Looked up from germline, CDR1 is DFQATT and CDR2 is SNEGSKA (reference sequence). This CDR3 spans 15 amino acids. The V segment lost 0 bases and the J segment 4 bases; nucleotides outside the gene matches: 7. The CDR3 sequence is CSARDSGGSSDTQYF. The CDR3 bases are TGCAGTGCTAGAGATAGCGGCGGGAGCTCAGATACGCAGTATTTT.

There are a few counts of this clonotype. The genes are TRBV12-3 or TRBV12-4 and TRBJ2-7; D is unclear. V was cut by 3 bases and J by 1 base, with 4 bases left in between. The CDR3 runs to 12 residues. The CDR3 coding sequence is TGTGCCAGCAGTTTTTTTTCCTACGAGCAGTACTTC. This gives the protein CASSFFSYEQYF.

This clonotype was observed a few times. The chain recombines TRBV4-1 with TRBJ2-3; no clear D gene. Germline V gene sequence: CDR1 MGHRA, CDR2 YSYEKL. V was shortened by 1 base and J by 0 bases, with 11 bases between the two germline ends. The CDR3 consists of 16 residues. The DNA of the CDR3 is TGCGCCAGCAGCCAAGGTCAGACAACTAGCACAGATACGCAGTATTTT. This gives the protein CASSQGQTTSTDTQYF.

This clonotype was seen ten or more times. This chain connects TRBV4-3 to TRBJ2-1, with TRBD1 as a possible D gene (6 bases). With 0 bases removed from V and 2 bases from J, the gap between germline ends came to 11 bases. This CDR3 has 16 amino acids. Germline lookup yields CDR1 LGHNA and CDR2 YSLEER. The CDR3, as DNA: TGCGCCAGCAGCCAAGATGTTGCAGGGGCCTACAATGAGCAGTTCTTC. Its protein is CASSQDVAGAYNEQFF.

J is TRBJ2-4 and V is TRBV7-8; unclear D gene. The length of the CDR3 is 14 residues. V was trimmed by 1 base and J by 4 bases, leaving 8 bases between them. Germline values: CDR1 SGHVS, CDR2 FQNEAQ. The CDR3, as DNA: TGTGCCAGCAGCTTAGGGCTTACTAAAAACATTCAGTACTTC. As protein: CASSLGLTKNIQYF. Full variable domain (remainder filled in from reference TRBV7-8 and TRBJ2-4): GAGVSQSPRYKVAKRGQDVALRCDPISGHVSLFWYQQALGQGPEFLTYFQNEAQLDKSGLPSDRFFAERPEGSVSTLKIQRTQQEDSAVYLCASSLGLTKNIQYFGAGTRLSVL.

Many counts were recorded for this clonotype. The rearrangement uses TRBV7-9 and TRBJ2-5; D possibly corresponds to TRBD2 (5 bases). With 3 bases removed from V and 4 bases from J, the gap between germline ends came to 12 bases. Germline V CDR1 and CDR2: SEHNR, FQNEAQ (reference sequence). This CDR3 has 14 amino acids. The CDR3 DNA follows: TGTGCCAGCAGCTTGAAACTAGGTTCAGAGACCCAGTACTTC. This gives the protein CASSLKLGSETQYF.

This clonotype came up many times. The J gene is TRBJ2-3, the V gene TRBV2; perhaps TRBD1 as D (6 bases). V lost 6 bases and J lost 1, with 11 bases in between. Per the germline V gene, CDR1 is SNHLY and CDR2 is FYNNEI. The CDR3 totals 14 residues. CDR3 protein: CASRSQGGTDTQYF. As DNA, the CDR3 is TGTGCCAGCAGGTCACAGGGAGGCACAGATACGCAGTATTTT.

In its sample, this clonotype was seen a few times. The chain uses TRBV3-1 and TRBJ2-4, with 7 bases that match TRBD1. Germline CDR1 reads LGHDT; CDR2 reads YNNKEL (reference sequence). This CDR3 spans 13 amino acids. With 4 bases clipped from V and 6 bases from J, the junction kept 3 bases outside the gene matches. For the CDR3, the DNA is TGTGCCAGCAGCCTCCGGGACAGAAACATTCAGTACTTC. Protein product: CASSLRDRNIQYF. Full variable domain (remainder filled in from reference TRBV3-1 and TRBJ2-4): DTAVSQTPKYLVTQMGNDKSIKCEQNLGHDTMYWYKQDSKKFLKIMFSYNNKELIINETVPNRFSPKSPDKAHLNLHINSLELGDSAVYFCASSLRDRNIQYFGAGTRLSVL.

This clonotype was found many times. The chain recombines TRBV6-6 with TRBJ1-1; 7 bases are shared with TRBD1. The CDR3 is made up of 15 amino acids. V gave up 7 bases and J gave up 0 bases; unmatched junction bases: 8. The germline V gene has CDR1 MNHNY and CDR2 SVGAGI (reference sequence). Here the CDR3 DNA reads TGTGCCAGCATGGAACAGGGGACTATGAACACTGAAGCTTTCTTT. Protein sequence: CASMEQGTMNTEAFF.

This clonotype was found many times. V and J are TRBV7-2 and TRBJ2-3; D gene ambiguous. The CDR3 has 14 amino acids. The germline V and J ends were trimmed by 0 bases and 3 bases, with 7 bases remaining between them. CDR1 and CDR2 from the germline V gene are SGHTA and FQGNSA. In nucleotides, the CDR3 is TGTGCCAGCAGCTTAGCGGTAGTTACAGATACGCAGTATTTT. Its translation: CASSLAVVTDTQYF.

The V call is TRBV7-2, the J call TRBJ1-1; D is unresolved. V gave up 5 bases and J gave up 4 bases, with 11 bases separating them. Germline V CDR1 and CDR2: SGHTA, FQGNSA. CDR3 length equals 13 residues. The CDR3: CASSPPSLTEAFF. As DNA, the CDR3 is TGTGCCAGCAGCCCACCCTCGCTCACTGAAGCTTTCTTT.

The chain carries TRBV20-1 and TRBJ1-2, with TRBD1 as a possible D gene (5 bases). Germline CDR1 and CDR2: DFQATT and SNEGSKA (reference sequence). CDR3 length equals 14 residues. The ends were cut back, 4 bases at V and 8 bases at J, with 20 bases in the middle. This CDR3 reads CSATPGNYGMGYTF. CDR3 coding DNA: TGCAGTGCTACCCCAGGGAACTATGGCATGGGCTACACCTTC.

This clonotype has a count of ten or more. The chain carries TRBV2 and TRBJ1-5; D might be TRBD1 (5 bases). Germline CDR1 and CDR2: SNHLY and FYNNEI. V shed 5 bases and J shed 2 bases, with 7 bases lying between them. The CDR3 covers 13 residues. The CDR3 loop is CASSKGGNQPQHF. CDR3 sequence (DNA): TGTGCCAGCAGTAAAGGGGGCAATCAGCCCCAGCATTTT.

This clonotype was seen repeatedly, ten times or more. The J gene is TRBJ2-4, the V gene TRBV7-9; 9 nucleotides align to TRBD2. The CDR3 contains 17 residues. CDR1 SEHNR and CDR2 FQNEAQ come from the germline V gene (reference sequence). Trimming at V came to 5 bases and at J to 9 bases, leaving 17 bases not matched to a gene. The CDR3 nucleotides are TGTGCCAGCAGCCTAGGTCGCGGGAGGGCCTTATATGGCATTCAGTACTTC. It specifies CASSLGRGRALYGIQYF. Supplemented by reference TRBV7-9 and TRBJ2-4, the full variable domain reads DTGVSQNPRHKITKRGQNVTFRCDPISEHNRLYWYRQTLGQGPEFLTYFQNEAQLEKSRLLSDRFSAERPKGSFSTLEIQRTEQGDSAMYLCASSLGRGRALYGIQYFGAGTRLSVL.

This clonotype was seen repeatedly, ten times or more. The J gene is TRBJ2-3, the V gene TRBV7-2; 7 nucleotides agree with TRBD2. Looked up from germline, CDR1 is SGHTA and CDR2 is FQGNSA. This CDR3 contains 15 residues. Trimming at V came to 2 bases and at J to 2 bases, leaving 4 bases not matched to a gene. CDR3 residues: CASSLLGGPTDTQYF. The CDR3, as DNA: TGTGCCAGCAGCTTACTGGGAGGGCCCACAGATACGCAGTATTTT.

This clonotype was seen many times. V usage is TRBV5-1 and J usage is TRBJ2-7; 9 bases line up with TRBD1. V lost 7 bases to trimming and J lost 5 bases; unmatched junction nucleotides: 13. CDR3 length: 15 amino acids. Germline CDR1 SGHRS, CDR2 YFSETQ. The CDR3 DNA is TGCGCCAGCGGCGCCGGGACAGGGTTTATGCACGAGCAGTACTTC. This encodes CASGAGTGFMHEQYF. Looking up the rest from reference TRBV5-1 and TRBJ2-7 gives the full variable domain: KAGVTQTPRYLIKTRGQQVTLSCSPISGHRSVSWYQQTPGQGLQFLFEYFSETQRNKGNFPGRFSGRQFSNSRSEMNVSTLELGDSALYLCASGAGTGFMHEQYFGPGTRLTVT.